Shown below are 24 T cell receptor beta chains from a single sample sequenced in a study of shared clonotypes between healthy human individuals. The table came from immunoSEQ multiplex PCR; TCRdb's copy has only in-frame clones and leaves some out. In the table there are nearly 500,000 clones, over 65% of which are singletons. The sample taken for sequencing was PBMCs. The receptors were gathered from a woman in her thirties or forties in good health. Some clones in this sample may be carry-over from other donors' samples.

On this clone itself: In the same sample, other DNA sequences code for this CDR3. DNA for the CDR3: TGTGCCAGCAGCTTAGGGACGGGGAACTATGGCTACACCTTC. It encodes CASSLGTGNYGYTF. The chain combines TRBV13 with TRBJ1-2; D is unclear. This CDR3 comprises 14 residues. V was cut by 0 bases and J by 2 bases, with 7 bases left in between. CDR1 and CDR2 from the germline V gene are PRHDT and FYEKMQ (reference sequence).

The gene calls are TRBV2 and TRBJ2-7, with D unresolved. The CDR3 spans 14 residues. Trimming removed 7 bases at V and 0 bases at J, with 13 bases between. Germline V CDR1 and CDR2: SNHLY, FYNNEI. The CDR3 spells CASTRTGPSYEQYF. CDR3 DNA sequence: TGTGCCAGCACCAGAACCGGGCCCTCCTACGAGCAGTACTTC.

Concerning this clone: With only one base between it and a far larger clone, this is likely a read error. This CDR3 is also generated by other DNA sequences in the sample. Here the CDR3 reads CASSLRGPNEKLFF. DNA of the CDR3: TGTGCCAGCAGCTTGAGGGGGCCTAATGAAAAACTGTTTTTT. The chain recombines TRBV7-6 with TRBJ1-4; 7 bases are a match to TRBD1. In germline, CDR1 is SGHVS, CDR2 FNYEAQ. Trimming took 3 bases from V and 3 from J; bases not matched to a gene: 1. This CDR3 is built from 14 residues.

The CDR3 spells CSVGPGTQGNTIYF. In DNA, the CDR3 is TGCAGCGTAGGACCCGGGACCCAAGGGAACACCATATATTTT. This chain uses TRBV29-1 with TRBJ1-3; maybe TRBD1 (5 bases). There are 14 residues in the CDR3. V lost 6 bases and J 7 bases, leaving 19 bases between the germline ends. The germline V gene encodes CDR1 SQVTM and CDR2 ANQGSEA.

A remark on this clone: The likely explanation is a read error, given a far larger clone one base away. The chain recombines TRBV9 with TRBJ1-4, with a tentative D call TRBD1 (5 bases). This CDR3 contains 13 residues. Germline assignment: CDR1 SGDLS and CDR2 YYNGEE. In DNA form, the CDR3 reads TGTGCCAGCAGCGTAGTGTCGGGGGAAAAACTGTCTTTT. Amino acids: CASSVVSGEKLSF.

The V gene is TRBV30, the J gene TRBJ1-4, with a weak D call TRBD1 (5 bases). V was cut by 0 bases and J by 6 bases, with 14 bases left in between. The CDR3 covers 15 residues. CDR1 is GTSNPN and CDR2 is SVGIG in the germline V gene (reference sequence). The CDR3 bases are TGTGCCTGGAGTGTAGGAAGGGCAGGGTATGAAAAACTGTTTTTT. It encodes CAWSVGRAGYEKLFF.

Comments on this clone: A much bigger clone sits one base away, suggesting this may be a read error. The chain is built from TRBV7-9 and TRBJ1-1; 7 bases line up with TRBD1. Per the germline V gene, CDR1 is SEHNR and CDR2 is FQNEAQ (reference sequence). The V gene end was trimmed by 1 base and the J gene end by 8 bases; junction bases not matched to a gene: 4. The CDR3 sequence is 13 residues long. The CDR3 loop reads CASSLEIGGEAFF. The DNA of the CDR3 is TGTGCCAGCAGCTTAGAGATAGGGGGCGAAGCTTTCTTT.

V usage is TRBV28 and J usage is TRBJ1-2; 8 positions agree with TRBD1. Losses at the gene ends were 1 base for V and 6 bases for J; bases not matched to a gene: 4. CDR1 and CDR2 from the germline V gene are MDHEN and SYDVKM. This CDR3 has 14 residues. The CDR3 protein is CASSLSVQGDGYTF. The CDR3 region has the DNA TGTGCCAGCAGTTTATCCGTACAGGGGGATGGCTACACCTTC.

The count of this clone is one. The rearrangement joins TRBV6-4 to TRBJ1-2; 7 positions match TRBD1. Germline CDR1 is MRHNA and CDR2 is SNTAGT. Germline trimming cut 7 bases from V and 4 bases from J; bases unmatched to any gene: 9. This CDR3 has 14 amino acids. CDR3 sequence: CASKPGQCGYGYTF. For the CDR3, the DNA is TGTGCCAGCAAACCGGGACAGTGTGGCTATGGCTACACCTTC.

This CDR3 is CASSLEGAYTEAFF. Written as DNA, the CDR3 is TGTGCCAGCAGCTTGGAGGGGGCCTACACTGAAGCTTTCTTT. The chain links TRBV5-5 to TRBJ1-1, with TRBD1 matching 7 bases. CDR3 length: 14 residues. V was pared by 0 bases and J by 3 bases, with 2 bases of the junction left unmatched. Looked up from germline, CDR1 is SGHKS and CDR2 is YYEKEE (reference sequence).

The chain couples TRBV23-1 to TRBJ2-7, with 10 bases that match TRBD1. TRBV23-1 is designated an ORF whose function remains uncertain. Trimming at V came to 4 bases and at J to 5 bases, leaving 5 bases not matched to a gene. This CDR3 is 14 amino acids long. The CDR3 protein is CASSPDRGLDEQYF. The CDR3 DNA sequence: TGCGCCAGCAGTCCCGACAGGGGGCTCGACGAGCAGTACTTC.

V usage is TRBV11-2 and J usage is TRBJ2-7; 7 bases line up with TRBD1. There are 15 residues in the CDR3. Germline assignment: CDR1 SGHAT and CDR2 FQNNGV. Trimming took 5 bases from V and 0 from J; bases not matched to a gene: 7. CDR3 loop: CASSPRTGTSYEQYF. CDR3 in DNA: TGTGCCAGCAGCCCCCGGACAGGAACCTCCTACGAGCAGTACTTC.

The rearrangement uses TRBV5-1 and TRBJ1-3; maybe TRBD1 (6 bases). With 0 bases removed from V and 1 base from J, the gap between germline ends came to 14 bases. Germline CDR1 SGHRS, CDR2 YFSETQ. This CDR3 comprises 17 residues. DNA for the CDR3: TGCGCCAGCAGCTTGGTAGGGGGAGATTCATCTGGAAACACCATATATTTT. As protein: CASSLVGGDSSGNTIYF.

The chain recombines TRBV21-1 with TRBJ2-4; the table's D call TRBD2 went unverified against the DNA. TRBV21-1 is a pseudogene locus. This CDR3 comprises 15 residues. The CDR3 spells CASSKAPPYKNIQYF. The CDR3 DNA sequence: TGTGCCAGCAGCAAAGCGCCACCCTACAAAAACATTCAGTACTTC.

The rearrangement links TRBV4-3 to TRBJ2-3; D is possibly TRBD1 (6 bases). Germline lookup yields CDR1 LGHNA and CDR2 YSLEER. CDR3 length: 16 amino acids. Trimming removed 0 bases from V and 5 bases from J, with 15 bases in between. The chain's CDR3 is CASSQEGTGTGDTQYF. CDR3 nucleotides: TGCGCCAGCAGCCAAGAAGGTACAGGGACCGGAGATACGCAGTATTTT.

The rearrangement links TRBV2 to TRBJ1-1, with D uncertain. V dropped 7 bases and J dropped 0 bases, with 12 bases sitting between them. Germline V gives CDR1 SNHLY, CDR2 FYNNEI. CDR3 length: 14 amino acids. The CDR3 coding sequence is TGTGCCAGCATATGGGAGGTAATGAACACTGAAGCTTTCTTT. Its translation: CASIWEVMNTEAFF.

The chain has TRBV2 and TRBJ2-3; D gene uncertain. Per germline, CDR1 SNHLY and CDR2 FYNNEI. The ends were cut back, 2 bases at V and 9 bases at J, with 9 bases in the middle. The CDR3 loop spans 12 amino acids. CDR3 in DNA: TGTGCCAGCAGTGAATCCGCGGAGACGCAGTATTTT. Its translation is CASSESAETQYF.

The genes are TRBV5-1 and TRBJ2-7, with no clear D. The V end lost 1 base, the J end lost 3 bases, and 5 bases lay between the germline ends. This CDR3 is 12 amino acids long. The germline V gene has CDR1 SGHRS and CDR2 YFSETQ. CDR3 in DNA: TGCGCCAGCAGCTTGTCCGGCTACGAGCAGTACTTC. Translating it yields CASSLSGYEQYF.

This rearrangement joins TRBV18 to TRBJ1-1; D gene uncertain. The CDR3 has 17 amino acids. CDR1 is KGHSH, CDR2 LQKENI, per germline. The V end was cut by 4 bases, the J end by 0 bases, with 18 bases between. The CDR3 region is CASSLYDLGPMNTEAFF. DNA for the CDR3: TGTGCCAGCTCACTCTATGATCTCGGCCCCATGAACACTGAAGCTTTCTTT.

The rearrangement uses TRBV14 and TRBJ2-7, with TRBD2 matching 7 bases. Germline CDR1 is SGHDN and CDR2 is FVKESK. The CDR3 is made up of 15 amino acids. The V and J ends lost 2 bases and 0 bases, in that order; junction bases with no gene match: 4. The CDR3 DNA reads TGTGCCAGCAGCCAAAACTCGGGGGGCTCCTACGAGCAGTACTTC. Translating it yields CASSQNSGGSYEQYF. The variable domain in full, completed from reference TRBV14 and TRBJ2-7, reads EAGVTQFPSHSVIEKGQTVTLRCDPISGHDNLYWYRRVMGKEIKFLLHFVKESKQDESGMPNNRFLAERTGGTYSTLKVQPAELEDSGVYFCASSQNSGGSYEQYFGPGTRLTVT.

CDR3 sequence: CASSVGQGTDTEAFF. CDR3 DNA sequence: TGTGCCAGCAGCGTCGGACAGGGGACGGACACTGAAGCTTTCTTT. The chain uses TRBV5-6 and TRBJ1-1; 9 bases align to TRBD1. Germline assignment: CDR1 SGHDT and CDR2 YYEEEE. V lost 4 bases to trimming and J lost 3 bases; unmatched junction nucleotides: 7. This CDR3 is 15 amino acids long. The full variable domain, its missing parts supplied by reference TRBV5-6 and TRBJ1-1, is DAGVTQSPTHLIKTRGQQVTLRCSPKSGHDTVSWYQQALGQGPQFIFQYYEEEERQRGNFPDRFSGHQFPNYSSELNVNALLLGDSALYLCASSVGQGTDTEAFFGQGTRLTVV.

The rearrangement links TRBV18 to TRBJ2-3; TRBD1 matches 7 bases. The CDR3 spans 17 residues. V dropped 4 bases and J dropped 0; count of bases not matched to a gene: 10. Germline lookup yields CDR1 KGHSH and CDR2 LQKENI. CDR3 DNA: TGTGCCAGCTCACGAACGCCCGGGACAGCTAGCACAGATACGCAGTATTTT. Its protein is CASSRTPGTASTDTQYF.

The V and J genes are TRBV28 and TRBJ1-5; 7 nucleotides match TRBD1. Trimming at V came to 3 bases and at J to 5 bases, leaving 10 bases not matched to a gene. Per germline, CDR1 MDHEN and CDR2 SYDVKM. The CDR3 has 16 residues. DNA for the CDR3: TGTGCCAGCAGTTTTGTATGGACAGGAGGCCATCAGCCCCAGCATTTT. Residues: CASSFVWTGGHQPQHF.

The CDR3 spells CASSGSRVQTYEQYF. CDR3 nucleotide sequence: TGTGCCAGCAGCGGTTCAAGGGTGCAGACCTACGAGCAGTACTTC. The V gene is TRBV7-2, the J gene TRBJ2-7; D gene unclear. V gave up 5 bases and J gave up 2 bases, with 16 bases separating them. This CDR3 region has 15 residues. CDR1 and CDR2 from the germline V gene are SGHTA and FQGNSA.